The T cell receptor beta chain under discussion was sequenced for a study of blood T cell repertoires in COVID-19. CDR1 and CDR2 (germline): SEHNR, FQNEAQ (reference sequence). With 5 bases removed from V and 6 bases from J, the gap between germline ends came to 5 bases. The length of the CDR3 is 10 residues. In the original processing: Cell counts per sample came from amplifying reference gene primers. Clones were sequenced by immunoSEQ multiplex PCR, and TCRdb holds only the in-frame ones, with some missing. The V and J calls and clone size were taken over from that table, and D and trimming were inferred from the DNA. The sample consists of approximately 150,000 clones, approximately 80% of them appearing once.

The gene calls are TRBV7-9 and TRBJ2-7, with D unclear. Sample: PBMCs or T cells enriched from blood (not recorded which). The sequence was collected from a man aged 70-80 years who had been exposed to COVID-19. For the CDR3, the DNA is TGTGCCAGCAGCCCACTCGAGCAGTACTTC. Translation: CASSPLEQYF.